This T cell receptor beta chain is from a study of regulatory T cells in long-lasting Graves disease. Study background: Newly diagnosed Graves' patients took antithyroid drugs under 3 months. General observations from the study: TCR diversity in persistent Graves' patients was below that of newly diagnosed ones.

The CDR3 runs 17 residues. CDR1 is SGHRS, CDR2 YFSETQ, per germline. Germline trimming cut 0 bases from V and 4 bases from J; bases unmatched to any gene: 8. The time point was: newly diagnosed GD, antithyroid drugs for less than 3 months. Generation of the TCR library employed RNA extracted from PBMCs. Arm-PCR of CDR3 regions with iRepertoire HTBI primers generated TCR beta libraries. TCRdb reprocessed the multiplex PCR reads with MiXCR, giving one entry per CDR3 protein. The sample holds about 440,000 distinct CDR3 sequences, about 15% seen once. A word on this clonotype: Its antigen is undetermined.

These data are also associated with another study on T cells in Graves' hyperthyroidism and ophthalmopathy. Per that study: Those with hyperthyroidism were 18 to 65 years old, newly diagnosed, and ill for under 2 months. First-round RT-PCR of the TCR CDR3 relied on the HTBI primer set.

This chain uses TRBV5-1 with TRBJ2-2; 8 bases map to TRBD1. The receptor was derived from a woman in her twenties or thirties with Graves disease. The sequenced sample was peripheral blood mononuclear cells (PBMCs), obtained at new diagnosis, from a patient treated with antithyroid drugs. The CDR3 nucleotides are TGCGCCAGCAGCTTGGAATTTCAGGGGGCTATCACCGGGGAGCTGTTTTTT. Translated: CASSLEFQGAITGELFF. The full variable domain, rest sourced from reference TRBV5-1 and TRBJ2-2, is KAGVTQTPRYLIKTRGQQVTLSCSPISGHRSVSWYQQTPGQGLQFLFEYFSETQRNKGNFPGRFSGRQFSNSRSEMNVSTLELGDSALYLCASSLEFQGAITGELFFGEGSRLTVL.